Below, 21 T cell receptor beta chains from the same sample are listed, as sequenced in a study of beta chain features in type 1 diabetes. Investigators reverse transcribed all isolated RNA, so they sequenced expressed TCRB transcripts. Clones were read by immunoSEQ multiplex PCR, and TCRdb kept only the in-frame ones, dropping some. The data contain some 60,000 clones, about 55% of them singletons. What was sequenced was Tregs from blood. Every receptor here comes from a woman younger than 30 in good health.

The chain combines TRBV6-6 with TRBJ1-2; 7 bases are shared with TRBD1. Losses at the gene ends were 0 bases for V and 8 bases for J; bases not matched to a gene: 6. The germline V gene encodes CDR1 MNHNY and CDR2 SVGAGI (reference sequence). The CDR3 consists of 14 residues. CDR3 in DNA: TGTGCCAGCAGTTACTCGGACAGGAGGAGAGGCTACACCTTC. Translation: CASSYSDRRRGYTF.

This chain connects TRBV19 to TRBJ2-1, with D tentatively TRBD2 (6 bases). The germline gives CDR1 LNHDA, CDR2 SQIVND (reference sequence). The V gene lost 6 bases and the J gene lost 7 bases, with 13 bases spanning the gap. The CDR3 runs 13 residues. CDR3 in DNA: TGTGCCAGTAGCGGGACGGCGGGGAATGAGCAGTTCTTC. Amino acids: CASSGTAGNEQFF.

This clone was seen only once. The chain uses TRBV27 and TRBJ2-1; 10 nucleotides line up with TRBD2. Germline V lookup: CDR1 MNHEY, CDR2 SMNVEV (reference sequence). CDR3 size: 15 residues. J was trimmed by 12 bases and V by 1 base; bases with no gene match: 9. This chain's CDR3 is CASSLFTSGDGAQFF. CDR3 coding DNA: TGTGCCAGCAGTTTATTTACTAGCGGGGACGGGGCGCAGTTCTTC.

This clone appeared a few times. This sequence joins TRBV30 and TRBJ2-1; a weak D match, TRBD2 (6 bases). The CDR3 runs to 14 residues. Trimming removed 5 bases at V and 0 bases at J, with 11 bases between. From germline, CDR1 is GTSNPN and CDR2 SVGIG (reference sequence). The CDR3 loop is CAWGAGSSYNEQFF. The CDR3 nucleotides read TGTGCCTGGGGTGCGGGGTCCTCCTACAATGAGCAGTTCTTC.

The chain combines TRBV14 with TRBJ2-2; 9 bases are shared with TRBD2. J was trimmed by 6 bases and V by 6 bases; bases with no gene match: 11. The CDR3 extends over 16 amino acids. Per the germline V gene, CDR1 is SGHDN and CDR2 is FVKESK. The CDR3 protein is CASRRPGLAMAGELFF. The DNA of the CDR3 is TGTGCCAGCAGACGGCCCGGACTAGCGATGGCCGGGGAGCTGTTTTTT.

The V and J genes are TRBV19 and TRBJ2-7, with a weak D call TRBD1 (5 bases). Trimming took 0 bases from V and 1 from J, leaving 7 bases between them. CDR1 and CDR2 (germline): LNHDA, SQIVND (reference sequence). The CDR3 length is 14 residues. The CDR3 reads CASSIDRTSYEQYF. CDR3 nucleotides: TGTGCCAGTAGTATAGACAGGACATCCTACGAGCAGTACTTC.

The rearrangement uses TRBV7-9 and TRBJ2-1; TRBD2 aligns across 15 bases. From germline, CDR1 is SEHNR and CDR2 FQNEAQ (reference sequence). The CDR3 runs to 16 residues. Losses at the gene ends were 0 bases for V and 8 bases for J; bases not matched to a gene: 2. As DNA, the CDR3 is TGTGCCAGCAGCTTAGCGAGGACTAGCGGGGGGGATGAGCAGTTCTTC. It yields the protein CASSLARTSGGDEQFF.

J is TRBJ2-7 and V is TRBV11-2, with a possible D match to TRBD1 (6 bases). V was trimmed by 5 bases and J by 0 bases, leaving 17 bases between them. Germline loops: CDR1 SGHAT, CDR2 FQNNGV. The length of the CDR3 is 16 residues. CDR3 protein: CASSPWTVISSYEQYF. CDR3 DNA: TGTGCCAGCAGCCCTTGGACAGTAATTAGCTCCTACGAGCAGTACTTC.

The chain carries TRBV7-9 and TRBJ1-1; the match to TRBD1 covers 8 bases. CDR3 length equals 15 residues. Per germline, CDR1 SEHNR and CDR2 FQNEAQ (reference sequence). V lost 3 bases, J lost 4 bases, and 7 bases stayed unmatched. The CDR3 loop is CASSFSGGPGTEAFF. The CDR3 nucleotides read TGTGCCAGCAGCTTTTCAGGGGGCCCGGGCACTGAAGCTTTCTTT.

The CDR3 sequence is CASSPSVGSGGNYEQYF. CDR3 nucleotide sequence: TGTGCCAGCAGTCCCTCCGTGGGTAGCGGGGGTAACTACGAGCAGTACTTC. The chain couples TRBV28 to TRBJ2-7; 9 bases line up with TRBD2. CDR3 length: 17 residues. With 5 bases clipped from V and 3 bases from J, the junction kept 14 bases outside the gene matches. CDR1 and CDR2 from the germline V gene are MDHEN and SYDVKM.

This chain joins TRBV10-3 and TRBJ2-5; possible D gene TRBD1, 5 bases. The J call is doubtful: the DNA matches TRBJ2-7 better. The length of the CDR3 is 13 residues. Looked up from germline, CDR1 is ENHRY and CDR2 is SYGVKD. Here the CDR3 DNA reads TGTGCCATCAGCCACGACAGCATTTACGAGCAGTACTTC. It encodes CAISHDSIYEQYF.

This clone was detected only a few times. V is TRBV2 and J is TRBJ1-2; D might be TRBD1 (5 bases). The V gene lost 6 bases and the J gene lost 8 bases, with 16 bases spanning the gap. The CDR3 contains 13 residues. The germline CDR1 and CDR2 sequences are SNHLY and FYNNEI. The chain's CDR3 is CASSLTDFGGYTF. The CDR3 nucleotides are TGTGCCAGCAGCCTGACAGATTTTGGGGGCTACACCTTC.

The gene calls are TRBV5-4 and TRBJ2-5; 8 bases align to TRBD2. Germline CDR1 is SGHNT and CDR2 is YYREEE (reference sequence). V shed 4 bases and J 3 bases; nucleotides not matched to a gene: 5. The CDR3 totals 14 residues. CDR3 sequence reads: CASSLAGREETQYF. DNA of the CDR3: TGTGCCAGCAGCCTAGCCGGGAGGGAAGAGACCCAGTACTTC.

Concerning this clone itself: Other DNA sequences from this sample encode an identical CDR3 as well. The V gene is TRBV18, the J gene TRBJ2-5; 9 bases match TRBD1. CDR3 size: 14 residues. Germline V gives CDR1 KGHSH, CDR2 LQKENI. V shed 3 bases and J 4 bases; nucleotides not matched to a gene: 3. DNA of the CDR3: TGTGCCAGCTCACCGGGACAGGGAGGAGAGACCCAGTACTTC. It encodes CASSPGQGGETQYF.

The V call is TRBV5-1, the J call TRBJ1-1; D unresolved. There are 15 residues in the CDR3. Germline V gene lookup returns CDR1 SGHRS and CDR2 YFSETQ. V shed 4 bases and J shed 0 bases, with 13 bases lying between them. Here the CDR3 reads CASSQSDFLNTEAFF. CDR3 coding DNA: TGCGCCAGCAGCCAGTCGGACTTCTTGAACACTGAAGCTTTCTTT.

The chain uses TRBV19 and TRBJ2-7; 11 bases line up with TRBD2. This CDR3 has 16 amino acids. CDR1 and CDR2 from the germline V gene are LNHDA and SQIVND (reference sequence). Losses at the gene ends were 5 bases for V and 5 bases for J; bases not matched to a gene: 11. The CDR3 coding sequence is TGTGCCAGTAGTGCGACTAGCGGGACGGGGTCGCACGAGCAGTACTTC. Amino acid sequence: CASSATSGTGSHEQYF.

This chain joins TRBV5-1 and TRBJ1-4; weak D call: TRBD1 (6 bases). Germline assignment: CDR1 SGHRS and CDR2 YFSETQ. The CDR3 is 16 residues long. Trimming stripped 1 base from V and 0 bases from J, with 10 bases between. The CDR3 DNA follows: TGCGCCAGCAGCTTGACCTACAGGGCAACTAATGAAAAACTGTTTTTT. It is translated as CASSLTYRATNEKLFF.

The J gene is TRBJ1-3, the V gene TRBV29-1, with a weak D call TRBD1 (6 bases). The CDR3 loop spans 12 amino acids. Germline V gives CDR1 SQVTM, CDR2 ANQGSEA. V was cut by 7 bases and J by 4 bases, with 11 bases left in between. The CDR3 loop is CSAGVPGNTIYF. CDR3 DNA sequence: TGCAGCGCAGGGGTTCCAGGAAACACCATATATTTT.

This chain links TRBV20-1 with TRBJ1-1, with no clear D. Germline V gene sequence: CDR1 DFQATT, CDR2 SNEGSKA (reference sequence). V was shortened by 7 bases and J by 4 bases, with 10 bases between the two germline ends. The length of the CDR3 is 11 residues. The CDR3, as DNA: TGCAGTGTATCACAGCCCACTGAAGCTTTCTTT. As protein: CSVSQPTEAFF.

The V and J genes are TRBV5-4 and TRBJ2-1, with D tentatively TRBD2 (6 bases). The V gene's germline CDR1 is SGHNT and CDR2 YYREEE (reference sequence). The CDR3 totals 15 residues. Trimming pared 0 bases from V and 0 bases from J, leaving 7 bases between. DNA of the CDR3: TGTGCCAGCAGCTTGGTCGGGAGCTCCTACAATGAGCAGTTCTTC. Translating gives CASSLVGSSYNEQFF.

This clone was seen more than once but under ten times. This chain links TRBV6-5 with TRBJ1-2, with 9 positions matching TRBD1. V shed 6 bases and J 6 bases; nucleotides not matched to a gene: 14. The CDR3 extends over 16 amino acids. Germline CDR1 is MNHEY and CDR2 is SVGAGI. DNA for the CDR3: TGTGCCAGCAGCTACGCCTCCACCGGGACAGGGAATGGCTACACCTTC. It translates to CASSYASTGTGNGYTF.